Listed below are T cell receptor beta chains from one sample, sequenced in a study of OX40 agonist ivuxolimab in advanced cancers. The repertoire was sequenced with immunoSEQ multiplex PCR; TCRdb's copy has only in-frame clones and lacks some. The sample lists 68,000 or so clones, about nine tenths occurring once. The sequencing used CD4+ or CD8+ T cells sorted from blood, collected in a trial of the OX40 agonist ivuxolimab. The receptor source for this set is an adult with an advanced solid tumor such as melanoma, head and neck, liver or kidney cancer. Each CDR3 is given with its conserved first and last residue. A D gene is named only where the DNA matches it firmly. Clone size appears in some rows only: once, few, many, or a class for an expanded clone.

- TRBJ2-3 - TRBV5-4 TGTGCCAGCAGCTTGGGCCCGCTAGATACGCAGTATTTT CASSLGPLDTQYF
TRBD1 TRBJ1-5 - TRBV29-1 TGCAGCGTCTCACTAGGGACAGGGGATCAGCCCCAGCATTTT CSVSLGTGDQPQHF
TRBD1 TRBJ2-1 - TRBV7-6 TGTGCCAGCAGCTTAAGTTGGGACAGGGAAAACAATGAGCAGTTCTTC CASSLSWDRENNEQFF
- TRBJ2-4 - TRBV27 TGTGCCAGCAGATACAGGGTGGGGGAAAACATTCAGTACTTC CASRYRVGENIQYF
TRBD1 TRBJ1-2 - TRBV9 TGTGCCAGCAGCGTAGAGGGACAGGCTGGCTATGGCTACACCTTC CASSVEGQAGYGYTF
TRBD2 TRBJ2-7 - TRBV2 TGTGCCAGCATTAGAGGGACTAGCGGGAACGAGCAGTACTTC CASIRGTSGNEQYF
- TRBJ1-6 once TRBV5-1 TGCGCCAGCAGCTTGGAGGCAGGGTATAATTCACCCCTCCACTTT CASSLEAGYNSPLHF
- TRBJ2-1 - TRBV15 TGTGCCACCAGCAGAGCCCTCTCGGAAAATGAGCAGTTCTTC CATSRALSENEQFF
TRBD1 TRBJ2-4 - TRBV28 TGTGCCAGCAGTTTAGGACAGGGGGCTTTCTGGGGTTCAGCGGAGGCCAAAAACATTCAGTACTTC CASSLGQGAFWGSAEAKNIQYF
- TRBJ2-2 - TRBV6-1 TGTGCCAGCTTCAGTAGGCAGGCGAACACCGGGGAGCTGTTTTTT CASFSRQANTGELFF
- TRBJ1-5 few TRBV5-6 TGTGCCAGCAGCCCATCCCAGAGGGGCAATCAGCCCCAGCATTTT CASSPSQRGNQPQHF